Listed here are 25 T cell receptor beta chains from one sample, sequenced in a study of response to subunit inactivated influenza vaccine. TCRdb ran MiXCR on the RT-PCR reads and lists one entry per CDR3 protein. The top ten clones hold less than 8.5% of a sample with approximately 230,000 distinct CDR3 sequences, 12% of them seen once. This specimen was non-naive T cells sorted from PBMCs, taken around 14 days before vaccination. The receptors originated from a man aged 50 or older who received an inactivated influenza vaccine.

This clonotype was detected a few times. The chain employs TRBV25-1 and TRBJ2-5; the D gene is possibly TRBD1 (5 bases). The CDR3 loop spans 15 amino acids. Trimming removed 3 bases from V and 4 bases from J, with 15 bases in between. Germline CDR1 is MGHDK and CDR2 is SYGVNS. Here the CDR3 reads CASSDLRAVIETQYF. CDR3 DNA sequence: TGTGCCAGCAGTGATCTCAGGGCGGTTATAGAGACCCAGTACTTC. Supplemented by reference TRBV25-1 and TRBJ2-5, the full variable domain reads EADIYQTPRYLVIGTGKKITLECSQTMGHDKMYWYQQDPGMELHLIHYSYGVNSTEKGDLSSESTVSRIRTEHFPLTLESARPSHTSQYLCASSDLRAVIETQYFGPGTRLLVL.

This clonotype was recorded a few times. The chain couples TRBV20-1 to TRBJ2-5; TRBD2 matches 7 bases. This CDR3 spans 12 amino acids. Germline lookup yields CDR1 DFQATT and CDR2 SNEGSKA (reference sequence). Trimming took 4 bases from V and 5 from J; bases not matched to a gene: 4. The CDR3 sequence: CSATTSFETQYF. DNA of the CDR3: TGCAGTGCTACGACTAGCTTTGAGACCCAGTACTTC.

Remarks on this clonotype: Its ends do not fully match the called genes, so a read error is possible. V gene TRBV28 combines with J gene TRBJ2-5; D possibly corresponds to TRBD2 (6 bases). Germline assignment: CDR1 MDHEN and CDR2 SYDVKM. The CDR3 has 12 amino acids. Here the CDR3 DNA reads TGTGCCAGTAAAGCTGCCGGGGGAAGATTGCACTTC. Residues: CASKAAGGRLHF. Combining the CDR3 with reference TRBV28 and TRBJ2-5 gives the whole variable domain DVKVTQSSRYLVKRTGEKVFLECVQDMDHENMFWYRQDPGLGLRLIYFSYDVKMKEKGDIPEGYSVSREKKERFSLILESASTNQTSMYLCASKAAGGRLHFGPGTRLLVL.

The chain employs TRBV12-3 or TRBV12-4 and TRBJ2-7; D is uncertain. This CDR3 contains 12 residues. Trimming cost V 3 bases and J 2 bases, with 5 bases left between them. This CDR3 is CASSLNTYEQYF. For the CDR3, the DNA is TGTGCCAGCAGTTTGAATACCTACGAGCAGTACTTC.

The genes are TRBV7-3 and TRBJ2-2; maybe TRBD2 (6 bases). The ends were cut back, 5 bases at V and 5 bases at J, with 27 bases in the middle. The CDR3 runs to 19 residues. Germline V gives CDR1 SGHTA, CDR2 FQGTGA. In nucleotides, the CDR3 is TGTGCCAGCAGCCCAACGTCCCCGGGACTCACCGCCGGGACCGGGGAGCTGTTTTTT. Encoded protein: CASSPTSPGLTAGTGELFF.

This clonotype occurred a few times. The CDR3 bases are TGTGCCAGCAGTTACTCGCAGGGGGCTAGGAACGAGCAGTACTTC. It translates to CASSYSQGARNEQYF. The gene calls are TRBV6-5 and TRBJ2-7, with TRBD1 matching over 8 bases. Germline values: CDR1 MNHEY, CDR2 SVGAGI. V was clipped by 0 bases and J by 5 bases; unmatched bases: 6. The CDR3 loop spans 15 amino acids.

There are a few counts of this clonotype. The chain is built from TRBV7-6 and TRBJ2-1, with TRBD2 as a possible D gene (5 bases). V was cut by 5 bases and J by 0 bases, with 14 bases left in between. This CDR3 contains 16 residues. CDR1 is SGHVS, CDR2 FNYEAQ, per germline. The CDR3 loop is CASSRPVEGSYNEQFF. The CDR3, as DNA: TGTGCCAGCAGCCGTCCCGTAGAGGGCTCCTACAATGAGCAGTTCTTC.

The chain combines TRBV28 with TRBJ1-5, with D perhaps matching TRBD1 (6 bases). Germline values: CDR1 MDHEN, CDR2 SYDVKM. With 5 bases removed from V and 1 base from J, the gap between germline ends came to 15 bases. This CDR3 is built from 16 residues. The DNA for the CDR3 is TGTGCCAGCAGTACACAACAGGGTAGGAGCAATCAGCCCCAGCATTTT. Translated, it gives CASSTQQGRSNQPQHF.

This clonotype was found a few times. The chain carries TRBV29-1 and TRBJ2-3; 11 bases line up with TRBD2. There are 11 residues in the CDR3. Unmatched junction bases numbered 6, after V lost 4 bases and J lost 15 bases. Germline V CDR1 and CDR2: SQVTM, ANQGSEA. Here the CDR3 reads CSVVGLAELYF. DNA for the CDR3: TGCAGCGTTGTGGGACTAGCGGAACTCTATTTT.

The CDR3 DNA reads TGTGCCAGCAGTGAAAACAGGGGGCTGAGGAACACTGAAGCTTTCTTT. The encoded protein is CASSENRGLRNTEAFF. J is TRBJ1-1 and V is TRBV6-1, with TRBD1 matching 9 bases. Germline CDR1 and CDR2: MNHNS and SASEGT. CDR3 size: 16 residues. The J segment lost 1 base and the V segment lost 2 bases, leaving 5 bases of the junction unmatched.

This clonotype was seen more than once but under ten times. CDR3 region: CASSQDSGTGMNEQFF. Here the CDR3 DNA reads TGTGCCAGCAGCCAAGATTCCGGGACAGGGATGAATGAGCAGTTCTTC. The V gene is TRBV3-1, the J gene TRBJ2-1; TRBD1 aligns across 9 bases. With 0 bases clipped from V and 7 bases from J, the junction kept 7 bases outside the gene matches. Germline lookup yields CDR1 LGHDT and CDR2 YNNKEL (reference sequence). This CDR3 is built from 16 residues.

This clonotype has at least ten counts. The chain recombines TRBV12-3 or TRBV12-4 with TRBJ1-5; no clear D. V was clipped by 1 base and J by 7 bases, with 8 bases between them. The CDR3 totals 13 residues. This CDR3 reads CASSLGGKQPQHF. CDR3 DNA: TGTGCCAGCAGTTTAGGTGGAAAGCAGCCCCAGCATTTT.

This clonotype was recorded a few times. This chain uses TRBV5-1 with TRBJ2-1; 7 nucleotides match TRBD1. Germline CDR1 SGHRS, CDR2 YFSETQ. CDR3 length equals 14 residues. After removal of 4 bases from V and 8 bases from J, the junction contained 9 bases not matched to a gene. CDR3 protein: CASSERTGVDEQFF. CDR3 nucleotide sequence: TGCGCCAGCAGCGAAAGGACAGGAGTGGATGAGCAGTTCTTC.

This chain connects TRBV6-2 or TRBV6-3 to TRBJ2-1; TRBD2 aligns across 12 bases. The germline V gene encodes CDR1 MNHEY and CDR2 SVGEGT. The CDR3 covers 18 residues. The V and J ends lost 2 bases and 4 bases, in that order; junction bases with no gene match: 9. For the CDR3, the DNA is TGTGCCAGCAGTTACGAGTCGCTAGCGGGAGGGAAGTACAATGAGCAGTTCTTC. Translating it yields CASSYESLAGGKYNEQFF.

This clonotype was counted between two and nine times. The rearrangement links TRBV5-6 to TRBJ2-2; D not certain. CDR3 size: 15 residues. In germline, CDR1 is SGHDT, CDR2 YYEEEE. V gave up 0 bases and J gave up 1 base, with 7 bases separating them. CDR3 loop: CASSLVTLNTGELFF. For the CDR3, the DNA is TGTGCCAGCAGCTTGGTGACTCTGAACACCGGGGAGCTGTTTTTT.

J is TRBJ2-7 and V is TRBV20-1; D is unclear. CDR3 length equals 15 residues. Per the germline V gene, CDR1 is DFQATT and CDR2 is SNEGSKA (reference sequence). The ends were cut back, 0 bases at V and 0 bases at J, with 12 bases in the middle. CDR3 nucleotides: TGCAGTGCTAGAGATCTATTGCGAATCTCCTACGAGCAGTACTTC. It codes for CSARDLLRISYEQYF.

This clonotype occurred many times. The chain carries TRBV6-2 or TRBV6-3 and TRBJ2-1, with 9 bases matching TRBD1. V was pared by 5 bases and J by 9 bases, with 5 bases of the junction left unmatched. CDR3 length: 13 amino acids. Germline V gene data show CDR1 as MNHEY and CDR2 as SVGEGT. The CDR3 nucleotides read TGTGCCAGCAGTGTACAGGGGGCTGGTGAGCAGTTCTTC. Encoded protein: CASSVQGAGEQFF.

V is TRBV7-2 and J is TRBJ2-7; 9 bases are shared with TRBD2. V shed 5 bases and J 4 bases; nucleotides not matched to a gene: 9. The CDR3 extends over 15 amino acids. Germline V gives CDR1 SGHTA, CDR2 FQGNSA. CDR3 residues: CASSARLAEFYEQYF. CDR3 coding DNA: TGTGCCAGCAGCGCGCGACTAGCGGAGTTTTACGAGCAGTACTTC.

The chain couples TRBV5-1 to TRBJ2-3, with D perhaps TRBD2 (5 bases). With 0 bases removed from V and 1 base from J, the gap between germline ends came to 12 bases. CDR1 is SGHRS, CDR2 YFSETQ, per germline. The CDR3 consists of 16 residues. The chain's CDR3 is CASSLGRVSGTDTQYF. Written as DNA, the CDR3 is TGCGCCAGCAGCTTGGGTCGGGTTAGCGGCACAGATACGCAGTATTTT.

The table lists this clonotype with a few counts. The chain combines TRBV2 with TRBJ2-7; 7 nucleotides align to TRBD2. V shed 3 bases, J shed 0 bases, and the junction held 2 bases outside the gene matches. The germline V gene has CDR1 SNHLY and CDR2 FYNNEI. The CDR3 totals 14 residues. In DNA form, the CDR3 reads TGTGCCAGCAGTGATGGACTAGTCTCCTACGAGCAGTACTTC. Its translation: CASSDGLVSYEQYF.

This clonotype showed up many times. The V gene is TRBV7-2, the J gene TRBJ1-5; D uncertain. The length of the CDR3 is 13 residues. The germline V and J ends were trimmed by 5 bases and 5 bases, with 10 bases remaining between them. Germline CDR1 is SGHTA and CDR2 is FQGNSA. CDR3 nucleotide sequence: TGTGCCAGCAGCCCGAACCCCGATCAGCCCCAGCATTTT. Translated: CASSPNPDQPQHF. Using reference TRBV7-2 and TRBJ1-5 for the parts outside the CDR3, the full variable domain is GAGVSQSPSNKVTEKGKDVELRCDPISGHTALYWYRQSLGQGLEFLIYFQGNSAPDKSGLPSDRFSAERTGGSVSTLTIQRTQQEDSAVYLCASSPNPDQPQHFGDGTRLSIL.

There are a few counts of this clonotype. This CDR3 reads CSAREPRGNQPQHF. For the CDR3, the DNA is TGCAGTGCTAGAGAACCCAGGGGCAATCAGCCCCAGCATTTT. J is TRBJ1-5 and V is TRBV20-1; TRBD1 is a possible D gene (5 bases). CDR1 and CDR2 from the germline V gene are DFQATT and SNEGSKA (reference sequence). The CDR3 runs 14 residues. V was trimmed by 0 bases and J by 2 bases, leaving 8 bases between them.

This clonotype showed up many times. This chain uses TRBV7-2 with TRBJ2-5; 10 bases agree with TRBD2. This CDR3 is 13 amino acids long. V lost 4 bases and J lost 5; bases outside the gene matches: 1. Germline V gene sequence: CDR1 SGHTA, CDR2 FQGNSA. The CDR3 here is CASSSGLAETQYF. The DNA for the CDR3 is TGTGCCAGCAGCTCGGGACTAGCGGAGACCCAGTACTTC.

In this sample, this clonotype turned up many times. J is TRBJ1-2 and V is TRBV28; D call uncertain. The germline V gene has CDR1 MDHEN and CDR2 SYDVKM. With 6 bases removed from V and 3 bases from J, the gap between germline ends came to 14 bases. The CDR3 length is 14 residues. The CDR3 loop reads CASSEGRVHYGYTF. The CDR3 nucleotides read TGTGCCAGCAGCGAAGGGCGGGTTCACTATGGCTACACCTTC.

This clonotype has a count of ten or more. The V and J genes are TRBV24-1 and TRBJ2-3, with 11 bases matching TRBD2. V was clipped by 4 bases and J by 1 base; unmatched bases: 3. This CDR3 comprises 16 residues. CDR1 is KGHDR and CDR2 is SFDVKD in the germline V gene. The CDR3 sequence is CATSERLAGRTDTQYF. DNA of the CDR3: TGTGCCACCAGTGAGCGACTAGCGGGGCGCACAGATACGCAGTATTTT.